Below, 25 T cell receptor beta chains from the same sample are listed, as sequenced in a study of shared clonotypes between healthy human individuals. Profiling relied on immunoSEQ multiplex PCR, and the TCRdb table lists in-frame clones only, not all of them. The sample carries under 2,000,000 clones, just under 95% recorded once. As defined, naive CD8 cells were CD45RO-negative and positively selected for CCR7, with terminally differentiated effector memory CD45RA+ cells excluded. Sequencing was carried out using naive CD8+ T cells sorted from blood. These receptor sequences come from a man aged 18-30 years in good health.

For this clone: Other DNA sequences from this sample encode an identical CDR3 as well. V usage is TRBV14 and J usage is TRBJ2-7; no definite D call. CDR3 length: 13 amino acids. Trimming removed 3 bases from V and 2 bases from J, with 8 bases in between. Germline assignment: CDR1 SGHDN and CDR2 FVKESK. The CDR3 nucleotides are TGTGCCAGCAGCCATTGGGATACCTACGAGCAGTACTTC. Its translation is CASSHWDTYEQYF.

The rearrangement links TRBV5-1 to TRBJ2-1; TRBD2 aligns across 11 bases. The V segment lost 2 bases and the J segment 15 bases; nucleotides outside the gene matches: 10. The CDR3 covers 14 residues. CDR1 is SGHRS, CDR2 YFSETQ, per germline. The CDR3 DNA is TGCGCCAGCAGCTTCCAGGACGGACTAGCGGGTTGGTTCTTC. It codes for CASSFQDGLAGWFF.

The chain joins TRBV7-9 to TRBJ2-7; no firm D call. V was trimmed by 5 bases and J by 2 bases, leaving 7 bases between them. Germline CDR1 is SEHNR and CDR2 is FQNEAQ (reference sequence). There are 12 residues in the CDR3. The CDR3 sequence: CASSTETYEQYF. DNA for the CDR3: TGTGCCAGCAGCACAGAAACCTACGAGCAGTACTTC.

The chain uses TRBV5-1 and TRBJ1-1; unclear D gene. Germline V gives CDR1 SGHRS, CDR2 YFSETQ. Trimming stripped 0 bases from V and 4 bases from J, with 10 bases between. The CDR3 has 14 amino acids. The CDR3 sequence is CASSLEFGVTEAFF. For the CDR3, the DNA is TGCGCCAGCAGCTTGGAATTTGGAGTCACTGAAGCTTTCTTT.

V usage is TRBV5-1 and J usage is TRBJ2-1; D gene unclear. The germline gives CDR1 SGHRS, CDR2 YFSETQ. V lost 0 bases, J lost 5 bases, and 3 bases lay in between. CDR3 length: 12 amino acids. DNA for the CDR3: TGCGCCAGCAGCTTGGTGAACAATGAGCAGTTCTTC. Translated: CASSLVNNEQFF. Full variable domain (missing parts from reference TRBV5-1 and TRBJ2-1): KAGVTQTPRYLIKTRGQQVTLSCSPISGHRSVSWYQQTPGQGLQFLFEYFSETQRNKGNFPGRFSGRQFSNSRSEMNVSTLELGDSALYLCASSLVNNEQFFGPGTRLTVL.

In DNA, the CDR3 is TGTGCCAGCAGCCCCCCGGGTTCTGCTGAAGCTTTCTTT. It specifies CASSPPGSAEAFF. This chain connects TRBV2 to TRBJ1-1; no firm D call. Germline CDR1 reads SNHLY; CDR2 reads FYNNEI. CDR3 size: 13 residues. The V end was cut by 6 bases, the J end by 6 bases, with 14 bases between. Variable domain in full (rest from reference TRBV2 and TRBJ1-1): EPEVTQTPSHQVTQMGQEVILRCVPISNHLYFYWYRQILGQKVEFLVSFYNNEISEKSEIFDDQFSVERPDGSNFTLKIRSTKLEDSAMYFCASSPPGSAEAFFGQGTRLTVV.

The rearrangement joins TRBV13 to TRBJ2-7; TRBD2 matches at 7 bases. The CDR3 covers 11 residues. Per germline, CDR1 PRHDT and CDR2 FYEKMQ (reference sequence). V lost 5 bases, J lost 7 bases, and 2 bases stayed unmatched. CDR3 DNA sequence: TGTGCCAGCAGCCGGGAGGAAGAGCAGTACTTC. Its protein product is CASSREEEQYF.

This clone was recorded only once. The rearrangement links TRBV7-9 to TRBJ2-5; possible D gene TRBD2, 6 bases. Germline CDR1 SEHNR, CDR2 FQNEAQ (reference sequence). Trimming removed 4 bases from V and 4 bases from J, with 19 bases in between. This CDR3 comprises 16 residues. As DNA, the CDR3 is TGTGCCAGCAGCTACCGGGACTCCTCCTACCGAGAGACCCAGTACTTC. Its protein product is CASSYRDSSYRETQYF.

Only one count was recorded for this clone. V gene TRBV4-1 combines with J gene TRBJ2-1, with 7 bases fitting TRBD1. The germline V gene has CDR1 MGHRA and CDR2 YSYEKL. The J segment lost 0 bases and the V segment lost 3 bases, leaving 11 bases of the junction unmatched. The CDR3 is made up of 18 amino acids. CDR3: CASSHPATGESSYNEQFF. The CDR3 DNA is TGCGCCAGCAGCCACCCCGCCACAGGGGAGAGCTCCTACAATGAGCAGTTCTTC.

The chain uses TRBV5-4 and TRBJ2-7; 14 bases are a match to TRBD2. CDR1 and CDR2 from the germline V gene are SGHNT and YYREEE (reference sequence). This CDR3 contains 14 residues. V dropped 4 bases and J dropped 5; count of bases not matched to a gene: 2. The DNA of the CDR3 is TGTGCCAGCAGCGCGGGACTAGCGGGAGACGAGCAGTACTTC. This gives the protein CASSAGLAGDEQYF.

The chain uses TRBV7-9 and TRBJ2-7; TRBD2 matches at 10 bases. Germline V lookup: CDR1 SEHNR, CDR2 FQNEAQ (reference sequence). The V and J ends lost 8 bases and 5 bases, in that order; junction bases with no gene match: 6. The CDR3 consists of 13 residues. The CDR3 reads CASFGLAGDEQYF. The CDR3 DNA reads as TGTGCCAGCTTTGGGCTAGCGGGAGACGAGCAGTACTTC.

The J gene is TRBJ1-2, the V gene TRBV7-9, with TRBD1 matching 7 bases. The ends lost 5 bases at V and 4 bases at J; junction bases unmatched: 7. CDR3 size: 14 residues. Germline lookup yields CDR1 SEHNR and CDR2 FQNEAQ (reference sequence). The CDR3 sequence: CASSPTGDPYGYTF. Written as DNA, the CDR3 is TGTGCCAGCAGCCCTACAGGGGACCCCTATGGCTACACCTTC.

The J gene is TRBJ2-7, the V gene TRBV28; D is undetermined. CDR1 is MDHEN and CDR2 is SYDVKM in the germline V gene. The CDR3 spans 15 residues. V was clipped by 3 bases and J by 3 bases, with 15 bases between them. The chain's CDR3 is CASSLLGPTGYEQYF. The CDR3 DNA sequence: TGTGCCAGCAGTTTGCTGGGTCCAACCGGCTACGAGCAGTACTTC. The variable domain in full, completed from reference TRBV28 and TRBJ2-7, reads DVKVTQSSRYLVKRTGEKVFLECVQDMDHENMFWYRQDPGLGLRLIYFSYDVKMKEKGDIPEGYSVSREKKERFSLILESASTNQTSMYLCASSLLGPTGYEQYFGPGTRLTVT.

CDR3 DNA sequence: TGTGCCAGCAGCCAACGAGTAGTGGGTGAGCAGTACTTC. It yields the protein CASSQRVVGEQYF. The rearrangement uses TRBV13 and TRBJ2-7, with D unclear. The V gene lost 5 bases and the J gene lost 7 bases, with 15 bases spanning the gap. This CDR3 region has 13 residues. Germline-derived CDR1 and CDR2 are PRHDT and FYEKMQ (reference sequence).

The count of this clone is one. The chain employs TRBV7-9 and TRBJ2-4; perhaps TRBD1 as D (6 bases). The CDR3 contains 15 residues. The V gene lost 5 bases and the J gene lost 7 bases, with 18 bases spanning the gap. Germline loops: CDR1 SEHNR, CDR2 FQNEAQ (reference sequence). CDR3 bases: TGTGCCAGCAGCGGTACAGCAGGGGCGTCGAACATTCAGTACTTC. Its translation is CASSGTAGASNIQYF.

This chain links TRBV7-9 with TRBJ1-2; 10 bases map to TRBD1. The V and J ends lost 5 bases and 7 bases, in that order; junction bases with no gene match: 7. Germline V gives CDR1 SEHNR, CDR2 FQNEAQ (reference sequence). The CDR3 runs to 14 residues. CDR3 coding DNA: TGTGCCAGCAGCACCGGACAGGGGGATTTTGGCTACACCTTC. It encodes CASSTGQGDFGYTF.

This clone was detected a few times. The chain has TRBV5-1 and TRBJ2-3; 7 bases line up with TRBD2. J was trimmed by 0 bases and V by 5 bases; bases with no gene match: 12. The CDR3 consists of 17 residues. In germline, CDR1 is SGHRS, CDR2 YFSETQ. CDR3 in DNA: TGCGCCAGCAGTTTCTTCGGACTAGAGTCCAGCACAGATACGCAGTATTTT. Its protein is CASSFFGLESSTDTQYF. The full variable domain, completed using reference TRBV5-1 and TRBJ2-3, is KAGVTQTPRYLIKTRGQQVTLSCSPISGHRSVSWYQQTPGQGLQFLFEYFSETQRNKGNFPGRFSGRQFSNSRSEMNVSTLELGDSALYLCASSFFGLESSTDTQYFGPGTRLTVL.

The chain uses TRBV6-1 and TRBJ1-3; D is undetermined. Germline assignment: CDR1 MNHNS and CDR2 SASEGT. The V end lost 2 bases, the J end lost 0 bases, and 8 bases lay between the germline ends. The CDR3 is 15 amino acids. For the CDR3, the DNA is TGTGCCAGCAGTGAACACACCAGCTCTGGAAACACCATATATTTT. Protein: CASSEHTSSGNTIYF.

This clone showed up just once. The chain recombines TRBV4-1 with TRBJ2-4; 10 bases agree with TRBD2. The ends lost 1 base at V and 8 bases at J; junction bases unmatched: 2. The germline V gene encodes CDR1 MGHRA and CDR2 YSYEKL. The CDR3 has 14 amino acids. CDR3 DNA: TGCGCCAGCAGCCAAGTGCTAGCGGGAGACATTCAGTACTTC. It codes for CASSQVLAGDIQYF.

The chain links TRBV12-5 to TRBJ2-3; D gene unclear. This CDR3 has 13 amino acids. CDR1 and CDR2 (germline): LGHNT, FRNRAP. V dropped 5 bases and J dropped 6 bases, with 12 bases sitting between them. DNA of the CDR3: TGTGCTAGTGGTCTCGATATCCCCGATACGCAGTATTTT. Amino acid sequence: CASGLDIPDTQYF.

This clone came up once. This chain joins TRBV9 and TRBJ2-1; the match to TRBD2 covers 12 bases. Germline assignment: CDR1 SGDLS and CDR2 YYNGEE. V gave up 4 bases and J gave up 9 bases; unmatched junction bases: 8. The CDR3 runs 15 residues. The CDR3 here is CASSPRLAGEAEQFF. The CDR3 DNA follows: TGTGCCAGCAGCCCCCGACTAGCGGGGGAAGCTGAGCAGTTCTTC.

The chain links TRBV28 to TRBJ2-7; 9 bases fit TRBD1. The CDR3 consists of 17 residues. Per the germline V gene, CDR1 is MDHEN and CDR2 is SYDVKM. After removal of 5 bases from V and 0 bases from J, the junction contained 11 bases not matched to a gene. In nucleotides, the CDR3 is TGTGCCAGCAGTCCGTTCTCCGGGACAGGGAGCTCCTACGAGCAGTACTTC. This encodes CASSPFSGTGSSYEQYF.

The J gene is TRBJ1-1, the V gene TRBV28; the D gene is possibly TRBD1 (5 bases). The V end was cut by 6 bases, the J end by 1 base, with 9 bases between. The length of the CDR3 is 13 residues. Germline lookup yields CDR1 MDHEN and CDR2 SYDVKM. DNA for the CDR3: TGTGCCAGCAGCTACAGGCCGAACACTGAAGCTTTCTTT. Translation gives CASSYRPNTEAFF. Together with reference TRBV28 and TRBJ1-1, the CDR3 gives the full variable domain: DVKVTQSSRYLVKRTGEKVFLECVQDMDHENMFWYRQDPGLGLRLIYFSYDVKMKEKGDIPEGYSVSREKKERFSLILESASTNQTSMYLCASSYRPNTEAFFGQGTRLTVV.

The CDR3 loop reads CASSQEPEGPSYNSPLHF. CDR3 in DNA: TGCGCCAGCAGCCAAGAACCGGAGGGTCCTTCCTATAATTCACCCCTCCACTTT. The V and J genes are TRBV4-3 and TRBJ1-6; D is undetermined. This CDR3 spans 18 amino acids. The germline V gene encodes CDR1 LGHNA and CDR2 YSLEER. Trimming pared 0 bases from V and 1 base from J, leaving 13 bases between.

The chain couples TRBV27 to TRBJ1-6; D might be TRBD1 (5 bases). Trimming left V 4 bases short and J 2 bases short, with 12 bases between. The CDR3 is 16 amino acids. CDR1 is MNHEY, CDR2 SMNVEV, per germline (reference sequence). The CDR3 DNA reads as TGTGCCAGCAGTTCAATGACAGCAGCCTATAATTCACCCCTCCACTTT. Translating gives CASSSMTAAYNSPLHF.